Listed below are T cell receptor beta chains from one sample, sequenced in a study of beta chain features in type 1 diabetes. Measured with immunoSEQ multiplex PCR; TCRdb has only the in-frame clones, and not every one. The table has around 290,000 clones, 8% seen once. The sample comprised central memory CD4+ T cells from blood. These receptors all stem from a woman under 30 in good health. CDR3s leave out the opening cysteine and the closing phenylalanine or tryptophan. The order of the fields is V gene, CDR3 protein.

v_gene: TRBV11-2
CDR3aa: ASSLDLATRTKNIQY

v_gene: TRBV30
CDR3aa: AWSVDLPNEQY

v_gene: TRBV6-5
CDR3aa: ASRNPGSSYNEQF

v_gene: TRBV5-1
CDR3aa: ARPGTGNTEAF

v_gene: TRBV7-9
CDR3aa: ASSLIQIIPYNEQF

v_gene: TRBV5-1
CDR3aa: ASSPIAGANVLT

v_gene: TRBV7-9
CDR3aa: ASSSLGGGAPDTQY

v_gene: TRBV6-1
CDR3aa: ASSEEEGSGYT

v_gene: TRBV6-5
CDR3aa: ASRGTGFEKLF

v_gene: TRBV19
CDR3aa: ASRRTADSGNTIY

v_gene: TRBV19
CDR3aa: ASSVYRDGYT

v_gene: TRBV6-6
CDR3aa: ASRGTGLDYGYT

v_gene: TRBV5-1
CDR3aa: ASSLASGSDTQY

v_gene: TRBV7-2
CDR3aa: ASSLSSVGANVLT

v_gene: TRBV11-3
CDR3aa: ASSLDLAGGNGYT

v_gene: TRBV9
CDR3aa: ASSPNSVDSYNEQF

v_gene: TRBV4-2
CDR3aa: ASSQEGFSGNTIY

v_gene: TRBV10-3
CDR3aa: AIGQGAGETQY

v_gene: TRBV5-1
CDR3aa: ASSLGTGRSDSPLH

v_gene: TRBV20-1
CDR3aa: SARANEQF

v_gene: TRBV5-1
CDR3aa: ASTQQGLGETQY

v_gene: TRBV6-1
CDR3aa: ASRGQGAAGTQY

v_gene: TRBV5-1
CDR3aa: ASSSAGTGELF

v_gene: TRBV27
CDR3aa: ASMQGFLSNQPQH

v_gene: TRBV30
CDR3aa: AWSVQGASGGYT

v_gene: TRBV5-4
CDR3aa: ASSEGTGGAEETQY

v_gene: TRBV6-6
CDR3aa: ASSYDGGRGNTEAF

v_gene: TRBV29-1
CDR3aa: SVRDGTARGYT

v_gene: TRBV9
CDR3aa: ASSEDRDTEAF

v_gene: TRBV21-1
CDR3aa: ASSKRRLLADTQY

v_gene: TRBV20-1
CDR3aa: SAGTTYGYT

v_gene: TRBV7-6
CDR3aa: ASSLGERTQY

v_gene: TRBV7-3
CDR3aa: ASSSTGGPYNEQF

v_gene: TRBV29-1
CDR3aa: SVETGQGAYEQY

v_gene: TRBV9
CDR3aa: ASSRTVSSGNTIY

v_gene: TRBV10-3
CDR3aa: AISDMTMGSYEQY

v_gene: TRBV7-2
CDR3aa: ASSVQGWSEAF

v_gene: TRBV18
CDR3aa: ASSPQTGGAGANVLT

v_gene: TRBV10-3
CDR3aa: AITRWFILFTGELF

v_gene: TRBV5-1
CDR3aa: ASKEGENTEAF

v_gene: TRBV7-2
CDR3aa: ASSLRQGTTYGYT

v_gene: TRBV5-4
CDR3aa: ASSSQGGPETQY

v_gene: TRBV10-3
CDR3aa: AISEGTGVPETQY

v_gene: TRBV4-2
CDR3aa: ASSQGPGTDYSGNTIY

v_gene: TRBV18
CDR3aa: ASSQQGWGNEQF

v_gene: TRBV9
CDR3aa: ASSLTDGRTLNTGELF

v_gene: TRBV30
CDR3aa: AWSVVRGHRETQY

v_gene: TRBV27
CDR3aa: ASSLMDGPSRETQY

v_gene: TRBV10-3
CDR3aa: AISESVKTGTLQADTQY